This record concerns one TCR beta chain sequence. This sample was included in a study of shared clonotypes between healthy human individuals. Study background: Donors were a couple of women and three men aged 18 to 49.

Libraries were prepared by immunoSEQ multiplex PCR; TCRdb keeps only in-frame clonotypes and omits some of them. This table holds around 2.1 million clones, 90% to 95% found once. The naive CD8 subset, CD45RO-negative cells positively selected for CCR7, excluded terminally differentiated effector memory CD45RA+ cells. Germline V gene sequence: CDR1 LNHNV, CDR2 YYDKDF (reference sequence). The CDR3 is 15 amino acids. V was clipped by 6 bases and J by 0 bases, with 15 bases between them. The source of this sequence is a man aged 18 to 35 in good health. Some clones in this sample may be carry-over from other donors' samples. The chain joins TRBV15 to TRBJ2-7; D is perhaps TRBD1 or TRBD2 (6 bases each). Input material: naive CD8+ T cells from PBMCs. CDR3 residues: CATREGDLSSYEQYF. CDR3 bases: TGTGCCACCAGGGAGGGGGACCTGAGCTCCTACGAGCAGTACTTC.